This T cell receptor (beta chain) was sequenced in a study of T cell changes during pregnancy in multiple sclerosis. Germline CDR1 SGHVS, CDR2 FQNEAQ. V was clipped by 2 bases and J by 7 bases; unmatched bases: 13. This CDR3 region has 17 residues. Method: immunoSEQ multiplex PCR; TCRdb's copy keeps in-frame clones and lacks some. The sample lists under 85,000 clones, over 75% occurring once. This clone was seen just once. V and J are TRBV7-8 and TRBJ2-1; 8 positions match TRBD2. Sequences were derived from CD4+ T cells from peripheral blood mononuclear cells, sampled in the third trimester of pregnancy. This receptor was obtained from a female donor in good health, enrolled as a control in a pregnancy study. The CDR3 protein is CASSLSRGGGRMNEQFF. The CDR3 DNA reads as TGTGCCAGCAGCTTATCCCGCGGCGGGGGGCGGATGAATGAGCAGTTCTTC.